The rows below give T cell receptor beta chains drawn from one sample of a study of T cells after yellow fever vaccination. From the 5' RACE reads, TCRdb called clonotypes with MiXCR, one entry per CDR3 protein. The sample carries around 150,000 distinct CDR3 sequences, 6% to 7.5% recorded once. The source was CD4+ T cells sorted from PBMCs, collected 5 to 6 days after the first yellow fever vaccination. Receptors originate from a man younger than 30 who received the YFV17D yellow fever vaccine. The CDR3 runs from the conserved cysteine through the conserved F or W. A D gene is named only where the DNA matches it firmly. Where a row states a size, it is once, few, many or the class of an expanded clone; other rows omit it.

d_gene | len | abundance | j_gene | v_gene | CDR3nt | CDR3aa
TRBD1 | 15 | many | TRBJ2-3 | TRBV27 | TGTGCCAGTCAAATCAGGGGGCGACGAGGGGATACGCAGTATTTT | CASQIRGRRGDTQYF
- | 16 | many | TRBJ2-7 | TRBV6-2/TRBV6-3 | TGTGCCAGCAGTTACAGTCCACAGCTGGGACCCTACGAGCAGTACTTC | CASSYSPQLGPYEQYF
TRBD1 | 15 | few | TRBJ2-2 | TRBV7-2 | TGTGCCAGCAGCGTAGGGGGCACTTACACCGGGGAGCTGTTTTTT | CASSVGGTYTGELFF
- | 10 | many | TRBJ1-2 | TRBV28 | TGTGGGACGGGGGCCTATGGCTACACCTTC | CGTGAYGYTF
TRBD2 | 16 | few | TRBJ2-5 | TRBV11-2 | TGTGCCAGCAGCTCGCGGACTAGCGGATTTCAAGAGACCCAGTACTTC | CASSSRTSGFQETQYF
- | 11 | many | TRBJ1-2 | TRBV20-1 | TGCAGTGCTAGTAAAGGGGATGGCTACACCTTC | CSASKGDGYTF
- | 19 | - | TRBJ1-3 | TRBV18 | TGTGCCAGCTCACCTCCTAGCAGTGTCTGGTCTTGGCCTGGAAACACCATATATTTT | CASSPPSSVWSWPGNTIYF
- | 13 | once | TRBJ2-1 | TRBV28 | TGTGCCAGCACCTGGGGGTTTATGAATGAGCAGTTCTTC | CASTWGFMNEQFF
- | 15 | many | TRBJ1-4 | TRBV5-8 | TGTGCCAGCAGCTTGGGCGGGTACATGGTCGAAAAACTGTTTTTT | CASSLGGYMVEKLFF
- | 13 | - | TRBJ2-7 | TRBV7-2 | TGTGCCAGCAGCTTATACGGATCCTACGAGCAGTACTTC | CASSLYGSYEQYF
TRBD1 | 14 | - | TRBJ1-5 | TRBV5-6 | TGTGCCAGCAGCTCTCGGACAGGATATGAGCCCCAGCATTTT | CASSSRTGYEPQHF
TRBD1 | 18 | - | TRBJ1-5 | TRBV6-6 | TGTGCCAGCAGTTACTCGCCCCCCGGGACAGCAAGCAATCAGCCCCAGCATTTT | CASSYSPPGTASNQPQHF
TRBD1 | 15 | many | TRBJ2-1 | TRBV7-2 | TGTGCCAGCAGCTTGGGACAGGGACCTTACAATGAGCAGTTCTTC | CASSLGQGPYNEQFF
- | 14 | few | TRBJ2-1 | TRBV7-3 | TGTGCCAGCAGCTTAAACCCCGGGTATAATGAGCAGTTCTTC | CASSLNPGYNEQFF
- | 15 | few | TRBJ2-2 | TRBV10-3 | TGTGCCATCAGACCTAGGGACACAAACACCGGGGAGCTGTTTTTT | CAIRPRDTNTGELFF
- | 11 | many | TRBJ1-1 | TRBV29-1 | TGCAGCGTTAATCGGGCAGCCGAAGCTTTCTTT | CSVNRAAEAFF
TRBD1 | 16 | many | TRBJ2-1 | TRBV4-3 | TGCGCCAGCAGCCGCGGACGACAGGGGCTATACAATGAGCAGTTCTTC | CASSRGRQGLYNEQFF
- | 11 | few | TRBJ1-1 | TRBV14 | TGTGCCAGCAGCCTGGGCCCCGCGGCTTTCTTT | CASSLGPAAFF
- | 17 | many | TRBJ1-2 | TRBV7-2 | TGTGCCAGCAGCCCTCCCGGAGGCCCCGGGTTTAACTATGGCTACACCTTC | CASSPPGGPGFNYGYTF
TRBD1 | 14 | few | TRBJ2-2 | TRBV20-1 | TGCAGTGCTATCGGTGACAGGGACACCGGGGAGCTGTTTTTT | CSAIGDRDTGELFF
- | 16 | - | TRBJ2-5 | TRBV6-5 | TGTGCCAGCAGTTACGGGGTAGTGCGGGGCCAAGAGACCCAGTACTTC | CASSYGVVRGQETQYF
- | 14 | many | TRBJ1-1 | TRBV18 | TGTGCCAGCTCACCTGAACAGACGAACACTGAAGCTTTCTTT | CASSPEQTNTEAFF
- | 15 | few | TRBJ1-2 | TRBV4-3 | TGCGCCAGCAGCCCTGGGGGGACCCCTAACTATGGCTACACCTTC | CASSPGGTPNYGYTF
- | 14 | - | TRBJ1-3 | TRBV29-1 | TGCAGCGTTGAAGTTGGACCGACGGGAAACACCATATATTTT | CSVEVGPTGNTIYF
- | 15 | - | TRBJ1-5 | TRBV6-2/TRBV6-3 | TGTGCCAGCAGCCCCTCAGGGGCAGGGAGGCAGACCCAGCATTTT | CASSPSGAGRQTQHF
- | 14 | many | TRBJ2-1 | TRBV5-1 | TGCGCCAGCAGCTTTGCGTCAGGGCTCAATGAGCAGTTCTTC | CASSFASGLNEQFF
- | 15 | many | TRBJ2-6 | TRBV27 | TGTGCCAGCAGTTCTCCCCCAAGAGGGGCCAACGTCCTGACTTTC | CASSSPPRGANVLTF
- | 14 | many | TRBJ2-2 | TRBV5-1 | TGCGCCAGCAGCTTAAGGGGCACCACCGGGGAGCTGTTTTTT | CASSLRGTTGELFF
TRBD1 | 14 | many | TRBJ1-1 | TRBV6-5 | TGTGCCAGCAGTTCGGGGACAGGGAAAGCTGAAGCTTTCTTT | CASSSGTGKAEAFF
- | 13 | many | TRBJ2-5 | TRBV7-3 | TGTGCCAGCAGCTCCTATCTAGGAAAGACCCAGTACTTC | CASSSYLGKTQYF
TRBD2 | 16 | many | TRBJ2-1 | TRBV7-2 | TGTGCCAGCAGCCGTAACGGGGGGAGAGGGTATGATGAGCAGTTCTTC | CASSRNGGRGYDEQFF
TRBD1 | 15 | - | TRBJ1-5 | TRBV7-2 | TGTGCCAGCAGCTTAGACAGGGGGCCCCTTCAGCCCCAGCATTTT | CASSLDRGPLQPQHF
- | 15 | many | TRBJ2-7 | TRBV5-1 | TGCGCCAGCAGCTTGGAAGGACACGGCCCTGGGGAGCAGTACTTC | CASSLEGHGPGEQYF
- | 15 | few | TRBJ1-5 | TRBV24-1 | TGTGCCACCAGTGACCCAGGAGGGGACAATCAGCCCCAGCATTTT | CATSDPGGDNQPQHF
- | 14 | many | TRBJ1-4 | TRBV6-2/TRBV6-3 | TGTGCCAGCAATAACCTGGGCCGTAATGAAAAACTGTTTTTT | CASNNLGRNEKLFF
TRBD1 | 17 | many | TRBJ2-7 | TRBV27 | TGTGCCAGCAGTTTACTTTTAAGAACAGGGGGCTCCTACGAGCAGTACTTC | CASSLLLRTGGSYEQYF
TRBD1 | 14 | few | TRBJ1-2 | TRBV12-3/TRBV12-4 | TGTGCCAGCAGTGCCCGGGACAGGGGTTCTGGCTACACCTTC | CASSARDRGSGYTF
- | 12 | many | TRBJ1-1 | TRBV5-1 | TGCGCCAGCAGCGAGCCCACAGGGACAGCTTTCTTT | CASSEPTGTAFF
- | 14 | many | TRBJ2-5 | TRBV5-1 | TGCGCCAGCAGCTTGGGGTCAGCCAGAGAGACCCAGTACTTC | CASSLGSARETQYF
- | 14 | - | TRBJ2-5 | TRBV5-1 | TGCGCCAGCAGCTGGGGGGCCGGGGCAGAGACCCAGTACTTC | CASSWGAGAETQYF
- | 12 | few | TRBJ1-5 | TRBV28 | TGTGCCAGCAGTTTGCTGGATCAGCCCCAGCATTTT | CASSLLDQPQHF
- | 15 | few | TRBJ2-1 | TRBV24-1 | TGTGCCACCAGTGCCCCCCGTGGCGGAAGGAATGAGCAGTTCTTC | CATSAPRGGRNEQFF
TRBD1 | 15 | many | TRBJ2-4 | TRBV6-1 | TGTGCCAGCACCCTACAGGGGCCCGGCAAAAACATTCAGTACTTC | CASTLQGPGKNIQYF
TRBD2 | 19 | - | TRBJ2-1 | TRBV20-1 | TGCAGTGCTAGAGACCGGATGACTAGCGGGGGGGCGCGTTGGAATGAGCAGTTCTTC | CSARDRMTSGGARWNEQFF
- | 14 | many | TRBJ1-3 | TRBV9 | TGTGCCAGCGCGACCTTGAGCTCTGGAAACACCATATATTTT | CASATLSSGNTIYF
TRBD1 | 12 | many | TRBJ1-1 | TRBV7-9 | TGTGCCAGCAGCAAGACAGGGAGGGAAGCTTTCTTT | CASSKTGREAFF
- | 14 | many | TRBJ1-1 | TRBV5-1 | TGCGCCAGCAGCTTGGTGGGGGGGTCCACTGAAGCTTTCTTT | CASSLVGGSTEAFF
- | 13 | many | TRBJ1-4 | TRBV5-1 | TGCGCCAGCAGCTTGGGAAGGGATGAAAAACTGTTTTTT | CASSLGRDEKLFF
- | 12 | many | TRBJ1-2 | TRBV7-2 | TGTGCCAGCAGCTTATCTTACTATGGCTACACCTTC | CASSLSYYGYTF
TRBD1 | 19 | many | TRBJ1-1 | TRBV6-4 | TGTGCCAGCAGCACTATTCTCCCTAGATATCCGGGACAGGGGGCTGAAGCTTTCTTT | CASSTILPRYPGQGAEAFF
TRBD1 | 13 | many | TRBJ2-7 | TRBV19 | TGCGCCAGCAGCGCCGGGACAGTATACGAGCAGTACTTC | CASSAGTVYEQYF
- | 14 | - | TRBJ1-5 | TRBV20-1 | TGCAGTGGTCTGGGACGGACGACAAATCAGCCCCAGCATTTT | CSGLGRTTNQPQHF
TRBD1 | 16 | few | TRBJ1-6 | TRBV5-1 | TGCGCCAGCAGGCCCGGGACAGAACCACGATATTCACCCCTCCACTTT | CASRPGTEPRYSPLHF
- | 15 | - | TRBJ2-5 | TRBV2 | TGTGCCAGCAGTGATAGGGTGTGGAGTCCAGAGACCCAGTACTTC | CASSDRVWSPETQYF
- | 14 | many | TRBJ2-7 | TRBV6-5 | TGTGCCAGCAGTCGTAGTACGGTTAACTACGAGCAGTACTTC | CASSRSTVNYEQYF
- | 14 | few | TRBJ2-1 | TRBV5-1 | TGCGCCAGCAGCCAGGGTCCCGGGGACAATGAGCAGTTCTTC | CASSQGPGDNEQFF
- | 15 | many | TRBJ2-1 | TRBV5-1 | TGCGCCAGCAGCTTGGGCTTGGATAATTACAATGAGCAGTTCTTC | CASSLGLDNYNEQFF